This TCR beta chain was found in a study of tissue T cells after allogeneic stem cell transplantation (dated by TCRdb to between 2020 and 2023). Context from the whole study: TCR beta repertoires were profiled across many tissues obtained from research autopsies of patients with and without GVHD, as well as in mouse models of GVHD. The human arm was a prospective observational study without blinding or randomization.

Broader findings and caveats from the paper: Within patients, how anatomically similar the tissues were was a key factor in shaping TCR repertoire composition, regardless of disease or transplant status. Not many T cell clones showed up in more than one patient, yet clustering based on motifs uncovered repertoire signatures that were shared across patients in a tissue-specific way. In both patients and mice, only a limited portion of the TCR repertoire detected in tissues was captured by blood and spleen T cells. The study did not determine which tissue TCRs were alloreactive or antigen-specific, and some clones might have been persisting host cells. The patient cohort was small and clinically heterogeneous, and sampling depth was acknowledged as a limitation.

As concerns this clone: This clone's antigen is unknown. Because this receptor comes from a mouse, its gene names and germline sequences follow the mouse reference.

Libraries were constructed by the immunoSEQ multiplex PCR assay. Adaptive Biotechnologies performed the TCRbeta CDR3 sequencing at survey depth and reported CDR3 sequences, V/J genes, productive frequency and template counts. Amplification of TCR beta CDR3 regions started from genomic DNA instead of RNA. As for the original processing: Jensen-Shannon divergence served to quantify pairwise repertoire overlap between tissues, with 0 meaning identical and 1 meaning complete divergence. Based on pairwise JSD values, tissues were grouped by single-linkage agglomerative hierarchical clustering, and the results were shown as dendrograms. All patient samples were analyzed with GLIPH2 using simulation_depth 1000, kmer_min_depth 3 and cdr3_length_cutoff 8, and only groups containing more than two unique CDR3s were kept. A standardized tissue-overlap score extrapolated Jaccard GLIPH-group overlap across patients to a standard repertoire size of 1000 clones. Associations of diversity with clinical or experimental variables used linear mixed-effect models with tissue fixed effects and individual random effects. TCRdb provides this immuneACCESS table in a form limited to in-frame rearrangements. Some clones are lacking; in checked studies, under half of them reflect an unresolved V gene, and why the rest are absent is not known. D and trimming come from the DNA, and the V and J calls and clone size come from that table. A total of over 40,000 clones appear in this sample, 65% to 85% of them only once. The ten largest clones take up approximately 0.59% of the sample.

Sequences were obtained from sorted cells pooled from one or two spleens. The sequence came from a pool of C57BL/6 mice in good health.

The CDR3 DNA, read in part, is TGCACCTGCAGTGCAGATAGGGGGAAAAACACCTTGTAC. Translated, this is CTCSADRGKNTLY. The whole CDR3 protein reads CTCSADRGKNTLYF. The chain joins TRBV1 to TRBJ2-4, with a weak D call of TRBD1 (6 bases match). Read sequence stops 1 residue before the CDR3 end, and the germline J gene provides the missing end. The junction shows trimming of 0 bases on V and 4 bases on J, plus 8 bases between the germline ends. From a lookup of the germline V gene (reference sequence), CDR1 and CDR2 are NSQYPW and LRSPGD. From the cysteine through the phenylalanine, the CDR3 covers 14 amino acids. Only the CDR3 bases that were read are kept: 39 of them, in frame from base 1.